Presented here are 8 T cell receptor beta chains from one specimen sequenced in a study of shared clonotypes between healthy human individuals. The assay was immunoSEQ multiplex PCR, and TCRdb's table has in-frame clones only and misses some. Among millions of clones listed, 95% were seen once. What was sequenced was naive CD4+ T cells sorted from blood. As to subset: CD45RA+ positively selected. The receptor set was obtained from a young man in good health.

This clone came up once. As DNA, the CDR3 is TGCGCCAGCAGCCCCGGGACTGTATCTAGCACAGATACGCAGTATTTT. Translating gives CASSPGTVSSTDTQYF. V and J are TRBV5-1 and TRBJ2-3; TRBD2 might be the D (6 bases). CDR3 length: 16 residues. V was shortened by 4 bases and J by 0 bases, with 15 bases between the two germline ends. Germline CDR1 reads SGHRS; CDR2 reads YFSETQ. The full variable domain, completed using reference TRBV5-1 and TRBJ2-3, is KAGVTQTPRYLIKTRGQQVTLSCSPISGHRSVSWYQQTPGQGLQFLFEYFSETQRNKGNFPGRFSGRQFSNSRSEMNVSTLELGDSALYLCASSPGTVSSTDTQYFGPGTRLTVL.

The CDR3 bases are TGTGCCAGCAGTTTAGGCAGCGAGCTAGGCTACACCTTC. Its translation is CASSLGSELGYTF. The chain has TRBV27 and TRBJ1-2, with unresolved D. The CDR3 loop spans 13 amino acids. The germline gives CDR1 MNHEY, CDR2 SMNVEV (reference sequence). Trimming removed 2 bases at V and 8 bases at J, with 12 bases between.

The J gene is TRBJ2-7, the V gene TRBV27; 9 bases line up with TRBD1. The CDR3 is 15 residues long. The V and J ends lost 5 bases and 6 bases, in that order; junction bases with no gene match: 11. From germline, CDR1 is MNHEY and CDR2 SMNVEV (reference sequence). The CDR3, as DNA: TGTGCCAGCAGTCTTACCGGGACAGGGTCGGGCGAGCAGTACTTC. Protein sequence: CASSLTGTGSGEQYF.

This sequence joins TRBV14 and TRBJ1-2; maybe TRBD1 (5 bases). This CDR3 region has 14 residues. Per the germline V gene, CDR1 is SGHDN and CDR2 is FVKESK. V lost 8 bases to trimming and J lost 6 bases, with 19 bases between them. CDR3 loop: CASAELGLLNGYTF. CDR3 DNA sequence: TGTGCCAGCGCCGAATTGGGGCTTCTCAATGGCTACACCTTC.

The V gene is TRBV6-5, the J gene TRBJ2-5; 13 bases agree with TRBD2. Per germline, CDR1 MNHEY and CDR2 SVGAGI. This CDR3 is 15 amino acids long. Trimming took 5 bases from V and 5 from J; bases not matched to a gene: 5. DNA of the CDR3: TGTGCCAGCAGTCCTCGGACTAGCGGGAGTGAGACCCAGTACTTC. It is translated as CASSPRTSGSETQYF.

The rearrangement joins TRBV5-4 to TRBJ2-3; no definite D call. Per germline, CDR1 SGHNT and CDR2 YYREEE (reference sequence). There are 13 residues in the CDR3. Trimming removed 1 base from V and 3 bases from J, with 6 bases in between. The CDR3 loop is CASSLRYTDTQYF. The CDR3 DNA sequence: TGTGCCAGCAGCTTGAGGTATACAGATACGCAGTATTTT.

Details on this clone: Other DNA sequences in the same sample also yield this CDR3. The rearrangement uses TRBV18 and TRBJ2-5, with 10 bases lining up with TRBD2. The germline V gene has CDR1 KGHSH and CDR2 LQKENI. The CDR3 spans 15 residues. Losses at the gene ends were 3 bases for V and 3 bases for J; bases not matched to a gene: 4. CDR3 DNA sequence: TGTGCCAGCTCACCCCTAGCGGGAGTTAAAGAGACCCAGTACTTC. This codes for CASSPLAGVKETQYF.

CDR3: CASSQEPEYQPQHF. The CDR3 bases are TGTGCCAGCAGCCAAGAACCAGAATATCAGCCCCAGCATTTT. The chain combines TRBV4-2 with TRBJ1-5; D is unresolved. Germline V lookup: CDR1 LGHNA, CDR2 YNFKEQ. The germline V and J ends were trimmed by 0 bases and 5 bases, with 8 bases remaining between them. The CDR3 runs to 14 residues.